The 9 T cell receptor beta chains below were found in one sample sequenced in a study of blood T cell repertoires in COVID-19. Using immunoSEQ multiplex PCR, the repertoire was profiled, and TCRdb retains in-frame clones only, with some absent. The sample holds tens of thousands of clones, 82% seen once. The sequencing sample was made of peripheral blood. The origin of the receptors is a woman older than 75 with acute or convalescent COVID-19.

V usage is TRBV7-9 and J usage is TRBJ2-7, with TRBD2 matching 14 bases. The CDR3 sequence is 16 residues long. Germline assignment: CDR1 SEHNR and CDR2 FQNEAQ (reference sequence). Losses at the gene ends were 5 bases for V and 3 bases for J; bases not matched to a gene: 6. CDR3 sequence: CASSPRGLAGGYEQYF. The CDR3 coding sequence is TGTGCCAGCAGCCCTCGTGGACTAGCGGGGGGCTACGAGCAGTACTTC. Full variable domain (remainder filled in from reference TRBV7-9 and TRBJ2-7): DTGVSQNPRHKITKRGQNVTFRCDPISEHNRLYWYRQTLGQGPEFLTYFQNEAQLEKSRLLSDRFSAERPKGSFSTLEIQRTEQGDSAMYLCASSPRGLAGGYEQYFGPGTRLTVT.

Of note for this clone: The junction differs from germline at one of its ends, possibly a read error. This rearrangement joins TRBV7-2 to TRBJ2-7; 9 nucleotides agree with TRBD1. Germline CDR1 is SGHTA and CDR2 is FQGNSA. This CDR3 has 14 amino acids. Here the CDR3 DNA reads TGTGCCAGCAGCTTATCCACAGGGGGCTACCAGCAGTACTTC. This sequence encodes CASSLSTGGYQQYF.

This clone was detected once. The chain joins TRBV5-1 to TRBJ1-4; D perhaps matches TRBD1 (6 bases). Trimming took 4 bases from V and 0 from J, leaving 7 bases between them. Germline CDR1 is SGHRS and CDR2 is YFSETQ. This CDR3 is 14 amino acids long. The CDR3 nucleotides read TGCGCCAGCAGCCGGACAGCAACTAATGAAAAACTGTTTTTT. It is translated as CASSRTATNEKLFF. Full variable domain (outside the CDR3, taken from reference TRBV5-1 and TRBJ1-4): KAGVTQTPRYLIKTRGQQVTLSCSPISGHRSVSWYQQTPGQGLQFLFEYFSETQRNKGNFPGRFSGRQFSNSRSEMNVSTLELGDSALYLCASSRTATNEKLFFGSGTQLSVL.

V and J are TRBV12-5 and TRBJ2-1; tentatively, D is TRBD2 (6 bases). Looked up from germline, CDR1 is LGHNT and CDR2 is FRNRAP. The length of the CDR3 is 15 residues. Trimming took 3 bases from V and 6 from J, leaving 15 bases between them. The CDR3 here is CASGLRLGSANEQFF. CDR3 bases: TGTGCTAGTGGTTTACGACTAGGTTCGGCCAATGAGCAGTTCTTC. Combining the CDR3 with reference TRBV12-5 and TRBJ2-1 gives the whole variable domain DARVTQTPRHKVTEMGQEVTMRCQPILGHNTVFWYRQTMMQGLELLAYFRNRAPLDDSGMPKDRFSAEMPDATLATLKIQPSEPRDSAVYFCASGLRLGSANEQFFGPGTRLTVL.

The chain is built from TRBV30 and TRBJ2-7; D is perhaps TRBD1 (6 bases). Trimming shortened V by 5 bases and J by 3 bases, and 11 bases separated the two germline ends. This CDR3 spans 12 amino acids. CDR1 and CDR2 (germline): GTSNPN, SVGIG (reference sequence). Here the CDR3 DNA reads TGTGCCTGGGGACAGTCAAACTACGAGCAGTACTTC. Its protein product is CAWGQSNYEQYF.

This chain links TRBV5-6 with TRBJ1-3, with no clear D. Trimming removed 0 bases from V and 6 bases from J, with 10 bases in between. The CDR3 consists of 14 residues. CDR1 is SGHDT and CDR2 is YYEEEE in the germline V gene. This CDR3 reads CASSLGAKKNTIYF. The CDR3, as DNA: TGTGCCAGCAGCTTGGGGGCGAAAAAAAACACCATATATTTT.

This chain joins TRBV24-1 and TRBJ1-5; D gene uncertain. Germline V gene data show CDR1 as KGHDR and CDR2 as SFDVKD. There are 13 residues in the CDR3. V dropped 4 bases and J dropped 7 bases, with 10 bases sitting between them. CDR3 DNA: TGTGCCACCAGTGACACCGAGCGACAGCCCCAGCATTTT. Protein product: CATSDTERQPQHF.

This chain uses TRBV15 with TRBJ2-1, with 9 bases fitting TRBD2. V lost 0 bases to trimming and J lost 4 bases; unmatched junction nucleotides: 7. This CDR3 contains 17 residues. Germline lookup yields CDR1 LNHNV and CDR2 YYDKDF (reference sequence). CDR3 nucleotide sequence: TGTGCCACCAGCAGAGATCGGGGGACTAGCCGTTACAATGAGCAGTTCTTC. Amino acid sequence: CATSRDRGTSRYNEQFF.

The chain carries TRBV4-3 and TRBJ2-5, with D possibly TRBD1 on 5 matching bases. The CDR3 loop spans 14 amino acids. V was clipped by 4 bases and J by 1 base, with 10 bases between them. Per germline, CDR1 LGHNA and CDR2 YSLEER. The CDR3 bases are TGCGCCAGCAGCCCAGGACACGTCCAAGAGACCCAGTACTTC. As protein: CASSPGHVQETQYF.